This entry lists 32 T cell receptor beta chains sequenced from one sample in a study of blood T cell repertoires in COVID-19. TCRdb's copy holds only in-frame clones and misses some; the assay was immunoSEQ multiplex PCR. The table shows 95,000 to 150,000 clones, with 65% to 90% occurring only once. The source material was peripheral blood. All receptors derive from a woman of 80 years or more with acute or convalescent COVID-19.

In DNA form, the CDR3 reads TGTGCCAGCAGCTTAAGGCGGAATCAAGAGACCCAGTACTTC. Protein: CASSLRRNQETQYF. J is TRBJ2-5 and V is TRBV11-1; D uncertain. This CDR3 region has 14 residues. Trimming took 2 bases from V and 2 from J, leaving 9 bases between them. CDR1 and CDR2 from the germline V gene are SGHAT and FQDESV (reference sequence).

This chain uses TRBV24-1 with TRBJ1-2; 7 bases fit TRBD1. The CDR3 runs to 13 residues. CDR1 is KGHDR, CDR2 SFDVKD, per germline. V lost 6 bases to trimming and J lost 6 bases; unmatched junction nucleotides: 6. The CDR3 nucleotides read TGTGCCACCAGTAAGACAGGGAATGATGGCTACACCTTC. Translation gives CATSKTGNDGYTF.

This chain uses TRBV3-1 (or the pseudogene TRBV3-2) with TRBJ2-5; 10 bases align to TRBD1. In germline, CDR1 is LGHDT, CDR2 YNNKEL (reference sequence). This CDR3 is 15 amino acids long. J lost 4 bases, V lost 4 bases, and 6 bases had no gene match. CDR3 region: CASSLTGGYSETQYF. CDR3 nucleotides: TGTGCCAGCAGCCTGACAGGGGGCTATTCAGAGACCCAGTACTTC.

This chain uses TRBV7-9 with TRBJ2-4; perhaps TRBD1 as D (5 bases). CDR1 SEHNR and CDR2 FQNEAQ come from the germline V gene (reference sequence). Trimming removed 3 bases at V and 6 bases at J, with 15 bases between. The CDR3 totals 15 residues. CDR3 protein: CASSFATGPPNIQYF. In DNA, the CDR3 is TGTGCCAGCAGCTTCGCCACAGGCCCCCCAAACATTCAGTACTTC.

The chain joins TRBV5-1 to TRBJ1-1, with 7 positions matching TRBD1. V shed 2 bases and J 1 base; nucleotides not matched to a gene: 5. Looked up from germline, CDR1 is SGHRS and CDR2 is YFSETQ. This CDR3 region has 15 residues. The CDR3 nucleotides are TGCGCCAGCAGCTTCTCCGGGACAGAGAACACTGAAGCTTTCTTT. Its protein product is CASSFSGTENTEAFF. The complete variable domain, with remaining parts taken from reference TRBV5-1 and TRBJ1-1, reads KAGVTQTPRYLIKTRGQQVTLSCSPISGHRSVSWYQQTPGQGLQFLFEYFSETQRNKGNFPGRFSGRQFSNSRSEMNVSTLELGDSALYLCASSFSGTENTEAFFGQGTRLTVV.

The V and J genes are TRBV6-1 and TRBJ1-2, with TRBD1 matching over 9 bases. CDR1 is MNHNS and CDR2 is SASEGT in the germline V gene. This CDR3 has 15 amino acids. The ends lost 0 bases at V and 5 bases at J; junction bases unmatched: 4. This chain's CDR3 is CASSEAGTGLYGYTF. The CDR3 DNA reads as TGTGCCAGCAGTGAAGCAGGGACAGGGTTATATGGCTACACCTTC.

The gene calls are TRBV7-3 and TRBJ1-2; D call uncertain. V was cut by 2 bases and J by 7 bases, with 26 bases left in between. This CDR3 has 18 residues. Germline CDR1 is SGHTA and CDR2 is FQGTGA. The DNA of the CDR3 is TGTGCCAGCAGCTTATTCTCCGATCCGGTGGTCGGCGGAGGTGGCTACACCTTC. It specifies CASSLFSDPVVGGGGYTF.

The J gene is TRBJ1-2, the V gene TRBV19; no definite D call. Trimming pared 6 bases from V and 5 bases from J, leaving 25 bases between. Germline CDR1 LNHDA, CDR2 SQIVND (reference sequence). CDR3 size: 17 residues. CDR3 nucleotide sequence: TGTGCCAGTAGCCTCTTCGTGGGCAGGCAAGATCGGTATGGCTACACCTTC. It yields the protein CASSLFVGRQDRYGYTF.

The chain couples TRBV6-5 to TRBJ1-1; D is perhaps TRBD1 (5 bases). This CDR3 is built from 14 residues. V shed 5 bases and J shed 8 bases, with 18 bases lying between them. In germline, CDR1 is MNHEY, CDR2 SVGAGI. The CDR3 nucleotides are TGTGCCAGCAGTCCCAATGGGGGGGACGCCGAAGCTTTCTTT. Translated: CASSPNGGDAEAFF.

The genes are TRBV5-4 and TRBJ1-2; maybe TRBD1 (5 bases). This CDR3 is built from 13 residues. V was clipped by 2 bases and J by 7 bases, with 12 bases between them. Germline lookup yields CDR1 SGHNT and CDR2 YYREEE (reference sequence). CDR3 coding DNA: TGTGCCAGCAGCTTCGCTGGGGGGGGTGGCTACACCTTC. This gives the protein CASSFAGGGGYTF. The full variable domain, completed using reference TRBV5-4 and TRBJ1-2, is ETGVTQSPTHLIKTRGQQVTLRCSSQSGHNTVSWYQQALGQGPQFIFQYYREEENGRGNFPPRFSGLQFPNYSSELNVNALELDDSALYLCASSFAGGGGYTFGSGTRLTVV.

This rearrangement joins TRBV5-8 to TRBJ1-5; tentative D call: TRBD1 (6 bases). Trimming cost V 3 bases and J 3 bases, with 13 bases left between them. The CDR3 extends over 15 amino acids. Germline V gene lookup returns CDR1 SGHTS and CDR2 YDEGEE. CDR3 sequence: CASSSGGGANQPQHF. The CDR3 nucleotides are TGTGCCAGCAGCTCAGGCGGGGGGGCCAATCAGCCCCAGCATTTT.

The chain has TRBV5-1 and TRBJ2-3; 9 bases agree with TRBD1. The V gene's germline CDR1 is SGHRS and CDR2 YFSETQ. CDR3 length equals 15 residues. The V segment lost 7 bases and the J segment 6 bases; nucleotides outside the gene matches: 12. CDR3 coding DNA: TGCGCCAGCCACCGTTCGGCACAGGGGGCTGATACGCAGTATTTT. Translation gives CASHRSAQGADTQYF. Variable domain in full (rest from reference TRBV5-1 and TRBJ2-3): KAGVTQTPRYLIKTRGQQVTLSCSPISGHRSVSWYQQTPGQGLQFLFEYFSETQRNKGNFPGRFSGRQFSNSRSEMNVSTLELGDSALYLCASHRSAQGADTQYFGPGTRLTVL.

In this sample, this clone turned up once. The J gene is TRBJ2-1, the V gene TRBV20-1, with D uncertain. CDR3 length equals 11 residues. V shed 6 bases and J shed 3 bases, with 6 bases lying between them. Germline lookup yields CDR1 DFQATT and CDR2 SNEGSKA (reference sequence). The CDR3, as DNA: TGCAGTGCCAACTACTACAATGAGCAGTTCTTC. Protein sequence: CSANYYNEQFF.

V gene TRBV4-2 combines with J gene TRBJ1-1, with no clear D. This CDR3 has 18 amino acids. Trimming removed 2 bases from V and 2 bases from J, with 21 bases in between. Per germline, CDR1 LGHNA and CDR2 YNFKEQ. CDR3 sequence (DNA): TGTGCCAGCAGCCAACCCTGGGCAGTCCGAGGGTCTAACACTGAAGCTTTCTTT. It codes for CASSQPWAVRGSNTEAFF.

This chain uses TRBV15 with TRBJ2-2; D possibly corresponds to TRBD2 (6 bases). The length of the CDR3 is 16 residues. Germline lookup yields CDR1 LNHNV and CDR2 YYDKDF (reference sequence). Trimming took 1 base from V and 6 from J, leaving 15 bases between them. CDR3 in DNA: TGTGCCACCAGCAGAGTTTTGACTAGATGGTCCGGGGAGCTGTTTTTT. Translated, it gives CATSRVLTRWSGELFF.

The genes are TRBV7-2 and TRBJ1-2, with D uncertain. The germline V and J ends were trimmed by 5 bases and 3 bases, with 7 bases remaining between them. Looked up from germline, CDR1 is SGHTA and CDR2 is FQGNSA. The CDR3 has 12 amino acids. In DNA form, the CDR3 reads TGTGCCAGCAGCCCAGGCCACTATGGCTACACCTTC. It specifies CASSPGHYGYTF.

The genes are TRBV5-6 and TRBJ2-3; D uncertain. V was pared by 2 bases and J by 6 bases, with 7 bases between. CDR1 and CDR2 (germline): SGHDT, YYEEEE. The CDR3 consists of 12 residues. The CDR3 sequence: CASSLARDTQYF. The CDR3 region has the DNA TGTGCCAGCAGCTTAGCGCGGGATACGCAGTATTTT.

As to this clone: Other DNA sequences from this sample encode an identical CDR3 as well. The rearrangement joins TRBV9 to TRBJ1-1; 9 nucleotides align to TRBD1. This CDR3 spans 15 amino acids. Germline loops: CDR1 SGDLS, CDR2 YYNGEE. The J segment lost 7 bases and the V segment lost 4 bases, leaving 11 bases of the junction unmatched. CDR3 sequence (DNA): TGTGCCAGCAGCCGGGCTGAAAAGGGACAGGGTGAAGCTTTCTTT. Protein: CASSRAEKGQGEAFF. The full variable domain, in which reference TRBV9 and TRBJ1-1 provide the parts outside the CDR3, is DSGVTQTPKHLITATGQRVTLRCSPRSGDLSVYWYQQSLDQGLQFLIQYYNGEERAKGNILERFSAQQFPDLHSELNLSSLELGDSALYFCASSRAEKGQGEAFFGQGTRLTVV.

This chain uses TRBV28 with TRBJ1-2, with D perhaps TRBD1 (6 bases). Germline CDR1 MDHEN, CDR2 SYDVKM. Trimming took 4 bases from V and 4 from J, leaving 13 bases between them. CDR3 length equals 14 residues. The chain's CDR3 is CASSSPDRLYGYTF. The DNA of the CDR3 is TGTGCCAGCAGTTCCCCGGACAGACTCTATGGCTACACCTTC.

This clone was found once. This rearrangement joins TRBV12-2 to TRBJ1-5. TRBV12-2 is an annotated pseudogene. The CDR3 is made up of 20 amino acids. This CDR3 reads CASRLVLGGARNYRNQPQHF. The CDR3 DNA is TGTGCAAGTCGCTTAGTCTTGGGGGGGGCTCGGAATTATAGGAATCAGCCCCAGCATTTT.

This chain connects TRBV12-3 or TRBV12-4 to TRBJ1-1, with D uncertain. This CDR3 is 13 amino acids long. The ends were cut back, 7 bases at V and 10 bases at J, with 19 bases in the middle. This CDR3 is CASTLSPGGRAFF. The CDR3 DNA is TGTGCCAGCACCCTATCACCAGGAGGTCGAGCTTTCTTT.

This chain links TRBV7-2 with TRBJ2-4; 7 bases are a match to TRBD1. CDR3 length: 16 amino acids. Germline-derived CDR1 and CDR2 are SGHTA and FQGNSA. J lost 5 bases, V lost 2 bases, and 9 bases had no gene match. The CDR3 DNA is TGTGCCAGCAGCTTATCTACAGGGGTGGGGGAAAACATTCAGTACTTC. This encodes CASSLSTGVGENIQYF.

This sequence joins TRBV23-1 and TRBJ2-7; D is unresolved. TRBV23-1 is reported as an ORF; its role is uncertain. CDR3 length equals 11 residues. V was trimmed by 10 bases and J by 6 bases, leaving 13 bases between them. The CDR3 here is CANTACCEQYV. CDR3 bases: TGCGCCAACACAGCTTGCTGCGAGCAGTACGTC.

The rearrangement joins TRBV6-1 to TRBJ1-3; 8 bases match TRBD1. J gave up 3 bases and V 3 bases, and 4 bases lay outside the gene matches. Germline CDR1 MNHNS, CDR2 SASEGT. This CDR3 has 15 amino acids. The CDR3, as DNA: TGTGCCAGCAGTGACCAGGGGGCTGGTGGAAACACCATATATTTT. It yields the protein CASSDQGAGGNTIYF.

CDR3 nucleotide sequence: TGCGCCAGCAGCTTTGGGGGGGCCCCGGCAGAAGCTTTCTTT. Amino acid sequence: CASSFGGAPAEAFF. J is TRBJ1-1 and V is TRBV5-1; maybe TRBD1 (6 bases). Trimming took 2 bases from V and 8 from J, leaving 16 bases between them. Looked up from germline, CDR1 is SGHRS and CDR2 is YFSETQ. The CDR3 is 14 residues long.

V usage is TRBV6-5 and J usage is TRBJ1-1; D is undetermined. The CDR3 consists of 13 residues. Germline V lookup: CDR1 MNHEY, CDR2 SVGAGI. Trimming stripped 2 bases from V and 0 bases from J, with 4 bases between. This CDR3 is CASSYIVNTEAFF. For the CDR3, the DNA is TGTGCCAGCAGTTACATCGTGAACACTGAAGCTTTCTTT.

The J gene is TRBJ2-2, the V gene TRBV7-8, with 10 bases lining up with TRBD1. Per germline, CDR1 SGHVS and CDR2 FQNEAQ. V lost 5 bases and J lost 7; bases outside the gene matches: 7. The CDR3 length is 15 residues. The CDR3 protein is CASSLPGQGYGELFF. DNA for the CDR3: TGTGCCAGCAGCCTGCCGGGACAGGGGTACGGGGAGCTGTTTTTT.

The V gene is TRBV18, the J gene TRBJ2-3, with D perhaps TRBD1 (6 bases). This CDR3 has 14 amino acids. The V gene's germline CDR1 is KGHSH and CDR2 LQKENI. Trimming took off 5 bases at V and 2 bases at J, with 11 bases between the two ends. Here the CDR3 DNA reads TGTGCCAGCTCATCGTACAGGGTCACAGATACGCAGTATTTT. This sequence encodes CASSSYRVTDTQYF.

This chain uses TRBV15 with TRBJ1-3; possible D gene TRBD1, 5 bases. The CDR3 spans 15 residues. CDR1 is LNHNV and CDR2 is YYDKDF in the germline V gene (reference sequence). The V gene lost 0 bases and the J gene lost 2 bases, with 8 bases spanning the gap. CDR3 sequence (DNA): TGTGCCACCAGCAGAGATGGAGGGGCTGGAAACACCATATATTTT. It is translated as CATSRDGGAGNTIYF.

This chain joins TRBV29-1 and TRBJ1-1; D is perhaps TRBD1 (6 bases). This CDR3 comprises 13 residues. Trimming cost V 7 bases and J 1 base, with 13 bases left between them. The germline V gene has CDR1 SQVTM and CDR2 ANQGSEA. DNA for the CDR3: TGCAGCGCTACCCCAGGGGCGAACACTGAAGCTTTCTTT. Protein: CSATPGANTEAFF.

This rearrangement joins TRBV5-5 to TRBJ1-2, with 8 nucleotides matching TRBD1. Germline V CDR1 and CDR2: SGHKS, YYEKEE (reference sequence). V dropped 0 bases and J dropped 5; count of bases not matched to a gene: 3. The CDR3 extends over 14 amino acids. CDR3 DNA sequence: TGTGCCAGCAGCTTGGAGCAGGGGGCATATGGCTACACCTTC. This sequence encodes CASSLEQGAYGYTF.

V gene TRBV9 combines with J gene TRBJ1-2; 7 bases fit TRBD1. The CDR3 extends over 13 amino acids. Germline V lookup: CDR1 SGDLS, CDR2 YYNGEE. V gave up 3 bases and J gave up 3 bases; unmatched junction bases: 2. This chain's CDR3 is CASSGTGHYGYTF. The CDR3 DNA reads TGTGCCAGCAGCGGGACAGGACACTATGGCTACACCTTC. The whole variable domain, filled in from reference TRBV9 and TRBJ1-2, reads DSGVTQTPKHLITATGQRVTLRCSPRSGDLSVYWYQQSLDQGLQFLIQYYNGEERAKGNILERFSAQQFPDLHSELNLSSLELGDSALYFCASSGTGHYGYTFGSGTRLTVV.